The 30 T cell receptor beta chains in this list originate from one sample, sequenced in a study of blood T cells in healthy people across ages. A J-beta primer mix and a sample-barcoded 5' primer were used in a second PCR of roughly 6 to 12 cycles. Each CDR3 protein is one row after TCRdb ran MiXCR on the 5' RACE reads. The sample shows under 700,000 distinct CDR3 sequences, approximately 25% of them seen only once. This sample also belongs to another study, concerning T cells of mothers and their children.

The source material was blood. The receptors derive from a boy aged 10-17 years in good health.

To note about this clonotype: The CDR3 carries no conserved terminal phenylalanine or tryptophan, so it likely arises from a read error. This rearrangement joins TRBV6-2 or TRBV6-3 to TRBJ2-2; TRBD2 matches 7 bases. The CDR3 totals 16 residues. Germline V gives CDR1 MNHEY, CDR2 SVGEGT. For the CDR3, the DNA is TGTGCCAGCAGCTACTCGGGGAGGGGTAACACCGGGGAGCTGTTTTAT. Its translation: CASSYSGRGNTGELFY.

Only a few counts were recorded for this clonotype. This rearrangement joins TRBV6-6 to TRBJ2-5, with D hard to call. V was trimmed by 6 bases and J by 6 bases, leaving 17 bases between them. The CDR3 has 14 amino acids. The germline gives CDR1 MNHNY, CDR2 SVGAGI (reference sequence). CDR3 loop: CASSQAGGWQTQYF. Here the CDR3 DNA reads TGTGCCAGCAGCCAGGCTGGCGGCTGGCAGACCCAGTACTTC.

The gene calls are TRBV3-1 and TRBJ2-1; no clear D. The last part of the DNA fits TRBJ2-7 better; the J call may be wrong. Germline V gene data show CDR1 as LGHDT and CDR2 as YNNKEL (reference sequence). The CDR3 has 13 amino acids. CDR3 region: CASSQEGNYEQYF. CDR3 in DNA: TGTGCCAGCAGCCAAGAGGGGAACTACGAGCAGTACTTC.

This clonotype was observed a few times. J is TRBJ2-3 and V is TRBV29-1; D call uncertain. V lost 8 bases, J lost 0 bases, and 15 bases lay in between. The CDR3 has 14 amino acids. The germline V gene has CDR1 SQVTM and CDR2 ANQGSEA. CDR3 in amino acids: CSFLAELSTDTQYF. In nucleotides, the CDR3 is TGCAGCTTCTTGGCGGAACTTAGCACAGATACGCAGTATTTT.

The chain employs TRBV7-8 and TRBJ2-7; 8 nucleotides line up with TRBD1. The germline gives CDR1 SGHVS, CDR2 FQNEAQ. The CDR3 totals 13 residues. Unmatched junction bases numbered 3, after V lost 3 bases and J lost 5 bases. CDR3 DNA sequence: TGTGCCAGCAGCTTGACAGGGGCCCACGAGCAGTACTTC. It encodes CASSLTGAHEQYF. Full variable domain (rest looked up from reference TRBV7-8 and TRBJ2-7): GAGVSQSPRYKVAKRGQDVALRCDPISGHVSLFWYQQALGQGPEFLTYFQNEAQLDKSGLPSDRFFAERPEGSVSTLKIQRTQQEDSAVYLCASSLTGAHEQYFGPGTRLTVT.

A word on this clonotype: One junction end disagrees with the germline gene, perhaps due to a read error. J is TRBJ2-2 and V is TRBV5-1; TRBD1 aligns across 8 bases. Per the germline V gene, CDR1 is SGHRS and CDR2 is YFSETQ. This CDR3 comprises 15 residues. CDR3 nucleotides: TGCGCCAGTAGCTCCAGGGGGCACAGCACCGGGGAGCTGTTTTTT. Its protein product is CASSSRGHSTGELFF. The entire variable domain, with the rest obtained from reference TRBV5-1 and TRBJ2-2, is as follows: KAGVTQTPRYLIKTRGQQVTLSCSPISGHRSVSWYQQTPGQGLQFLFEYFSETQRNKGNFPGRFSGRQFSNSRSEMNVSTLELGDSALYLCASSSRGHSTGELFFGEGSRLTVL.

This chain links TRBV12-3 or TRBV12-4 with TRBJ1-6, with D unresolved. V was cut by 6 bases and J by 13 bases, with 16 bases left in between. This CDR3 is built from 13 residues. The CDR3 DNA follows: TGTGCCAGCAGAACTGACGGGATATCTCCCCTCCACTTT. Its translation: CASRTDGISPLHF.

The chain is built from TRBV12-5 and TRBJ2-7; possible D gene TRBD1, 6 bases. With 0 bases removed from V and 3 bases from J, the gap between germline ends came to 15 bases. Germline V lookup: CDR1 LGHNT, CDR2 FRNRAP. The CDR3 is made up of 16 amino acids. In DNA form, the CDR3 reads TGTGCTAGTGGTTTGGTATTGCGACAGGATCGCTACGAGCAGTACTTC. Protein: CASGLVLRQDRYEQYF.

This clonotype showed up just a few times. The chain recombines TRBV5-1 with TRBJ2-5; the D gene is possibly TRBD1 (5 bases). Trimming removed 0 bases from V and 3 bases from J, with 9 bases in between. Germline-derived CDR1 and CDR2 are SGHRS and YFSETQ. The CDR3 consists of 14 residues. CDR3 residues: CASSLAGREETQYF. CDR3 sequence (DNA): TGCGCCAGCAGCTTGGCCGGCAGGGAAGAGACCCAGTACTTC.

The genes are TRBV20-1 and TRBJ2-5, with 12 bases matching TRBD1. The J call may not be correct, given that the DNA end is closer to TRBJ2-7. This CDR3 spans 15 amino acids. In germline, CDR1 is DFQATT, CDR2 SNEGSKA (reference sequence). DNA of the CDR3: TGCAGTGCTAGAGGGGGACAGGGGGCAATGAACGAGCAGTACTTC. It translates to CSARGGQGAMNEQYF.

This clonotype was observed at least ten times. This rearrangement joins TRBV24-1 to TRBJ2-4, with D perhaps matching TRBD1 (5 bases). V gave up 3 bases and J gave up 7 bases, with 15 bases separating them. The CDR3 loop spans 15 amino acids. Germline V gene sequence: CDR1 KGHDR, CDR2 SFDVKD. CDR3 amino acids: CATSDGILGRNIQYF. The CDR3 DNA reads as TGTGCCACCAGTGATGGGATCCTGGGGCGGAACATTCAGTACTTC.

V gene TRBV30 combines with J gene TRBJ2-7; D is unclear. Trimming stripped 6 bases from V and 2 bases from J, with 8 bases between. The CDR3 covers 11 residues. Germline CDR1 reads GTSNPN; CDR2 reads SVGIG (reference sequence). CDR3 nucleotide sequence: TGTGCCTGTAAGGCCCCCTACGAGCAGTACTTC. Translated: CACKAPYEQYF. The variable domain in full, with the rest retrieved from reference TRBV30 and TRBJ2-7, is SQTIHQWPATLVQPVGSPLSLECTVEGTSNPNLYWYRQAAGRGLQLLFYSVGIGQISSEVPQNLSASRPQDRQFILSSKKLLLSDSGFYLCACKAPYEQYFGPGTRLTVT.

The V call is TRBV9, the J call TRBJ1-2; D gene ambiguous. Germline V lookup: CDR1 SGDLS, CDR2 YYNGEE. CDR3 length: 12 residues. V dropped 2 bases and J dropped 8 bases, with 10 bases sitting between them. The CDR3 is CASSVPPGGYTF. CDR3 nucleotide sequence: TGTGCCAGCAGCGTCCCCCCCGGAGGCTACACCTTC.

Only a few counts were recorded for this clonotype. J is TRBJ2-4 and V is TRBV5-1; 7 nucleotides agree with TRBD2. The CDR3 totals 17 residues. Germline values: CDR1 SGHRS, CDR2 YFSETQ. V shed 0 bases and J 7 bases; nucleotides not matched to a gene: 13. CDR3 sequence (DNA): TGCGCCAGCAGCTTGGGAATTGGCGGGAGCTCTGGGAACATTCAGTACTTC. Residues: CASSLGIGGSSGNIQYF.

The sample holds one count of this clonotype. The J gene is TRBJ1-2, the V gene TRBV20-1, with D hard to call. From germline, CDR1 is DFQATT and CDR2 SNEGSKA (reference sequence). V lost 3 bases and J lost 5, with 13 bases in between. The CDR3 covers 13 residues. The CDR3 sequence: CSARGEVPYGYTF. CDR3 in DNA: TGCAGTGCTAGGGGCGAGGTCCCATATGGCTACACCTTC.

This clonotype was seen only a few times. This chain uses TRBV19 with TRBJ2-7, with 7 bases that match TRBD1. The CDR3 is 14 amino acids. J was trimmed by 3 bases and V by 3 bases; bases with no gene match: 5. Per germline, CDR1 LNHDA and CDR2 SQIVND (reference sequence). CDR3 region: CASSMVDRVYEQYF. The CDR3 region has the DNA TGTGCCAGTAGTATGGTAGACAGGGTCTACGAGCAGTACTTC.

This clonotype came up a few times. The CDR3 sequence is CATSTFWVMNTEAFF. CDR3 DNA: TGTGCCACCAGCACCTTTTGGGTGATGAACACTGAAGCTTTCTTT. The chain employs TRBV15 and TRBJ1-1; no reliable D call. Germline V gene sequence: CDR1 LNHNV, CDR2 YYDKDF (reference sequence). The V end was cut by 4 bases, the J end by 0 bases, with 12 bases between. There are 15 residues in the CDR3.

This clonotype has more than one count but fewer than ten. The chain has TRBV29-1 and TRBJ2-1, with D hard to call. V was clipped by 7 bases and J by 7 bases, with 14 bases between them. The germline V gene has CDR1 SQVTM and CDR2 ANQGSEA. This CDR3 spans 12 amino acids. The CDR3 sequence: CSAQALGNEQFF. The CDR3, as DNA: TGCAGCGCCCAGGCCCTCGGGAATGAGCAGTTCTTC.

Written as DNA, the CDR3 is TGTGCCAGCAGTCCATCAGGGGGCCCTTCCTATGGCTACACCTTC. Encoded protein: CASSPSGGPSYGYTF. V usage is TRBV2 and J usage is TRBJ1-2, with TRBD1 matching 8 bases. The CDR3 extends over 15 amino acids. The V segment lost 5 bases and the J segment 4 bases; nucleotides outside the gene matches: 9. Looked up from germline, CDR1 is SNHLY and CDR2 is FYNNEI.

The rearrangement links TRBV6-6 to TRBJ2-4, with D perhaps TRBD1 (6 bases). This CDR3 spans 13 amino acids. Trimming removed 5 bases at V and 10 bases at J, with 15 bases between. The germline V gene has CDR1 MNHNY and CDR2 SVGAGI (reference sequence). The CDR3 bases are TGTGCCAGCAGTGGGACGGCCCAGGGGATTCAGTACTTC. Encoded protein: CASSGTAQGIQYF.

Only a few counts were recorded for this clonotype. V gene TRBV24-1 combines with J gene TRBJ2-1; D perhaps matches TRBD2 (5 bases). The CDR3 length is 13 residues. V was cut by 4 bases and J by 7 bases, with 10 bases left in between. The germline V gene encodes CDR1 KGHDR and CDR2 SFDVKD. In DNA form, the CDR3 reads TGTGCCACCAGTGACCCGGGGATAAATGAGCAGTTCTTC. Its protein is CATSDPGINEQFF.

V gene TRBV5-1 combines with J gene TRBJ1-4; possibly TRBD1 for D (5 bases). Germline V gene lookup returns CDR1 SGHRS and CDR2 YFSETQ. This CDR3 comprises 14 residues. Trimming took off 6 bases at V and 4 bases at J, with 13 bases between the two ends. CDR3 coding DNA: TGCGCCAGCACTGGGGGGACGGATAATGAAAAACTGTTTTTT. Protein sequence: CASTGGTDNEKLFF.

This clonotype was found a few times. The gene calls are TRBV7-2 and TRBJ2-3; D is uncertain. Per the germline V gene, CDR1 is SGHTA and CDR2 is FQGNSA. V shed 2 bases and J shed 1 base, with 7 bases lying between them. The CDR3 spans 14 residues. In DNA, the CDR3 is TGTGCCAGCAGCTTAACCCGGGGCACAGATACGCAGTATTTT. The encoded protein is CASSLTRGTDTQYF.

The chain is built from TRBV7-2 and TRBJ1-6, with 7 bases fitting TRBD1. V was pared by 5 bases and J by 5 bases, with 3 bases of the junction left unmatched. The CDR3 covers 14 residues. The germline V gene encodes CDR1 SGHTA and CDR2 FQGNSA. In DNA form, the CDR3 reads TGTGCCAGCAGCCCAGGGGGGGATAATTCACCCCTCCACTTT. Protein sequence: CASSPGGDNSPLHF.

There are a few counts of this clonotype. The junction and the germline gene differ at one end; a read error may be behind it. CDR3 bases: TGCAGTGCGAGAGGTCAGGGGGCGGGAAGTCAGCCCCAGCATTTT. Residues: CSARGQGAGSQPQHF. The rearrangement joins TRBV20-1 to TRBJ1-5; TRBD1 matches at 8 bases. CDR1 DFQATT and CDR2 SNEGSKA come from the germline V gene (reference sequence). The CDR3 runs 15 residues.

Turning to this clonotype: A junction boundary mismatches the germline segment, possibly from a read error. This chain uses TRBV20-1 with TRBJ2-5, with TRBD1 matching over 7 bases. The germline gives CDR1 DFQATT, CDR2 SNEGSKA (reference sequence). There are 14 residues in the CDR3. CDR3 residues: CSARGGQSSYEQCF. The CDR3 DNA sequence: TGCAGTGCTAGAGGGGGACAGAGCTCCTACGAGCAGTGCTTC.

The CDR3: CASSQDCDEQFF. In nucleotides, the CDR3 is TGTGCCAGCAGCCAAGACTGCGATGAGCAGTTCTTC. This chain joins TRBV4-2 and TRBJ2-1; D gene unclear. Trimming removed 0 bases at V and 8 bases at J, with 5 bases between. CDR3 length: 12 residues. The germline gives CDR1 LGHNA, CDR2 YNFKEQ.

This clonotype has only a few counts. The CDR3 loop reads CASSLRTGPDTQYF. CDR3 DNA: TGTGCCAGCAGCCTCAGGACAGGGCCAGATACGCAGTATTTT. The chain has TRBV7-3 and TRBJ2-3, with TRBD1 identical over 8 bases. Germline CDR1 reads SGHTA; CDR2 reads FQGTGA. The V segment lost 5 bases and the J segment 4 bases; nucleotides outside the gene matches: 5. The CDR3 runs to 14 residues.

This clonotype has ten or more counts. The chain has TRBV7-2 and TRBJ2-1; TRBD1 agrees at 7 bases. Germline CDR1 is SGHTA and CDR2 is FQGNSA. Unmatched junction bases numbered 8, after V lost 6 bases and J lost 3 bases. The CDR3 totals 15 residues. The CDR3 DNA sequence: TGTGCCAGCAGGAGGACAGGACCTCTCTACAATGAGCAGTTCTTC. It encodes CASRRTGPLYNEQFF.

The table lists this clonotype with a few counts. This chain joins TRBV18 and TRBJ1-5; D is undetermined. This CDR3 region has 14 residues. Trimming removed 4 bases from V and 0 bases from J, with 7 bases in between. Germline CDR1 and CDR2: KGHSH and LQKENI. The CDR3 region has the DNA TGTGCCAGCTCACAGGGTTATAGCAATCAGCCCCAGCATTTT. It codes for CASSQGYSNQPQHF.